This T cell receptor beta chain was found in a study of shared clonotypes between healthy human individuals. This clone appeared a few times. The CDR3 contains 18 residues. V was cut by 3 bases and J by 0 bases, with 21 bases left in between. Germline-derived CDR1 and CDR2 are SGDLS and YYNGEE. The protocol was immunoSEQ multiplex PCR, while the TCRdb copy is restricted to in-frame clones and leaves out a portion. The sample shows approximately 320,000 clones, over 65% of them seen only once. Sequenced input: memory CD4+ T cells sorted from blood. Subset described: CD45RA-negative fraction. The sequence came from a young man in good health. The J gene is TRBJ1-1, the V gene TRBV9, with TRBD1 as a possible D gene (5 bases). CDR3 region: CASSASGGALGVNTEAFF. The CDR3 DNA is TGTGCCAGCAGCGCGTCCGGCGGGGCCCTAGGTGTGAACACTGAAGCTTTCTTT.